Listed below are T cell receptor beta chains from one sample, sequenced in a study of shared clonotypes between healthy human individuals. The repertoire was sequenced with immunoSEQ multiplex PCR; TCRdb's copy has only in-frame clones and lacks some. The sample includes some 2,000,000 clones, approximately 94% of them seen just once. The specimen sequenced was naive CD4+ T cells sorted from blood. The receptors come from a man younger than 30 in good health. Each CDR3 is given with its conserved first and last residue. Each record gives: J gene, D gene, clone size, V gene, CDR3 protein, CDR3 DNA. The D gene is left open where the match is weak. Some rows have no size entry. The others give once, few or many, or a class for an expanded clone.

TRBJ2-5	-	-	TRBV11-2	CASSPRFGPKYF	TGTGCCAGCAGCCCTCGATTCGGGCCCAAGTACTTC
TRBJ2-7	-	-	TRBV6-5	CASRRGRSHTYEQYF	TGTGCCAGCAGGAGGGGCAGGTCCCATACCTACGAGCAGTACTTC
TRBJ1-2	-	few	TRBV7-9	CASCLLGGDRLDGYTF	TGTGCCAGCTGCCTCTTGGGGGGTGATAGATTGGATGGCTACACCTTC
TRBJ2-3	TRBD2	once	TRBV5-6	CASSLLAGGPSTDTQYF	TGTGCCAGCAGCTTACTAGCGGGAGGGCCAAGCACAGATACGCAGTATTTT
TRBJ2-7	TRBD2	-	TRBV5-1	CASSSGLAGVEQYF	TGCGCCAGCAGCTCCGGACTAGCGGGAGTGGAACAGTACTTC
TRBJ2-2	TRBD1	-	TRBV5-4	CASSLGAGTGGPGELFF	TGTGCCAGCAGCTTGGGAGCCGGGACAGGGGGGCCCGGGGAGCTGTTTTTT
TRBJ2-2	TRBD2	-	TRBV29-1	CSARGTSGTGELFF	TGCAGCGCCCGAGGGACTAGCGGGACCGGGGAGCTGTTTTTT
TRBJ2-7	-	-	TRBV7-2	CASSFGFSSYEQYF	TGTGCCAGCAGCTTTGGCTTTAGCTCCTACGAGCAGTACTTC
TRBJ1-4	-	-	TRBV5-4	CASSLAAGTNEKLFF	TGTGCCAGCAGCTTGGCGGCAGGCACTAATGAAAAACTGTTTTTT
TRBJ2-3	TRBD2	-	TRBV5-6	CASSLNLAASTDTQYF	TGTGCCAGCAGCTTGAACCTAGCGGCTAGCACAGATACGCAGTATTTT
TRBJ2-2	TRBD2	-	TRBV5-1	CASSFRSGSARTGELFF	TGCGCCAGCAGCTTTCGTAGCGGGAGCGCCCGCACCGGGGAGCTGTTTTTT
TRBJ2-7	-	-	TRBV7-9	CASSLDPGTPTGRQYF	TGTGCCAGCAGCTTAGACCCGGGGACACCCACAGGAAGGCAGTACTTC
TRBJ1-5	-	-	TRBV30	CAWSQRYQPQHF	TGTGCCTGGAGTCAAAGATATCAGCCCCAGCATTTT
TRBJ1-1	-	-	TRBV6-1	CASSRTREAFF	TGTGCCAGCAGTAGGACAAGAGAAGCTTTCTTT
TRBJ1-2	-	-	TRBV7-8	CASSLFGGLNYGYTF	TGTGCCAGCAGCTTATTCGGGGGACTTAACTATGGCTACACCTTC
TRBJ1-5	TRBD1	-	TRBV10-3	CAISSGTALSTVTNQPQHF	TGTGCCATCAGTTCCGGGACAGCACTCAGCACTGTTACCAATCAGCCCCAGCATTTT
TRBJ2-7	TRBD1	-	TRBV6-4	CASSIGQGGAYEQYF	TGTGCCAGCAGTATAGGACAGGGGGGCGCCTACGAGCAGTACTTC
TRBJ1-2	TRBD1	-	TRBV7-9	CASSLTGLDGYTF	TGTGCCAGCAGCCTGACAGGGCTGGATGGCTACACCTTC
TRBJ2-2	-	-	TRBV19	CASNEQGSGELFF	TGTGCCAGTAATGAGCAGGGTTCCGGGGAGCTGTTTTTT
TRBJ2-3	TRBD2	-	TRBV5-1	CASSLADGRADTQYF	TGCGCCAGCAGCTTGGCCGACGGGAGGGCAGATACGCAGTATTTT
TRBJ1-4	-	-	TRBV5-1	CASSLGQSANEKLFF	TGCGCCAGCAGCTTGGGACAATCTGCTAATGAAAAACTGTTTTTT
TRBJ2-5	-	-	TRBV6-5	CASSYGGRQTQYF	TGTGCCAGCAGTTACGGGGGCAGGCAGACCCAGTACTTC
TRBJ2-5	TRBD1	-	TRBV2	CASSMGQGALETQYF	TGTGCCAGCAGTATGGGACAGGGGGCTTTAGAGACCCAGTACTTC
TRBJ2-7	-	-	TRBV4-3	CASSQEGAKSYEQYF	TGCGCCAGCAGCCAAGAAGGAGCCAAGAGCTACGAGCAGTACTTC
TRBJ2-3	-	-	TRBV4-3	CAPWGRNCGDTQYF	TGCGCCCCCTGGGGGAGGAACTGCGGGGATACGCAGTATTTT
TRBJ2-7	-	once	TRBV15	CATSREVNSYEQYF	TGTGCCACCAGCAGGGAAGTAAACTCCTACGAGCAGTACTTC
TRBJ1-1	TRBD1	-	TRBV28	CASSPKIGQGTEAFF	TGTGCCAGCAGTCCAAAAATCGGACAGGGCACTGAAGCTTTCTTT
TRBJ2-7	TRBD2	-	TRBV5-1	CASSLAPAGVGYEQYF	TGCGCCAGCAGCTTGGCCCCAGCGGGGGTGGGCTACGAGCAGTACTTC
TRBJ2-3	TRBD2	-	TRBV28	CASSFPRTSGASRTDTQYF	TGTGCCAGCAGTTTCCCCCGGACTAGCGGGGCCTCTCGCACAGATACGCAGTATTTT
TRBJ1-5	TRBD1	-	TRBV5-1	CASSLGDRVNQPQHF	TGCGCCAGCAGCTTGGGGGACAGGGTCAATCAGCCCCAGCATTTT
TRBJ2-1	TRBD1	-	TRBV6-1	CAGTRDRDINEQFF	TGTGCCGGCACACGGGACAGGGATATCAATGAGCAGTTCTTC
TRBJ1-2	-	-	TRBV5-4	CASSLIGLSGYTF	TGTGCCAGCAGCTTGATCGGCTTGAGTGGCTACACCTTC
TRBJ2-7	TRBD2	once	TRBV5-1	CASYATGGSLSDEQYF	TGCGCCAGCTATGCCACGGGCGGGAGTCTTTCTGACGAGCAGTACTTC
TRBJ1-2	-	once	TRBV5-1	CASNPGTGGLYGYTF	TGCGCCAGCAACCCGGGGACCGGGGGCCTCTATGGCTACACCTTC
TRBJ1-2	TRBD1	-	TRBV5-6	CASSLVGQIYGYTF	TGTGCCAGCAGCTTGGTGGGACAGATTTATGGCTACACCTTC
TRBJ1-1	-	-	TRBV5-1	CASSLAGENTEAFF	TGCGCCAGCAGCTTGGCGGGGGAGAACACTGAAGCTTTCTTT
TRBJ2-1	TRBD2	once	TRBV9	CASSVGNSGGSREQFF	TGTGCCAGCAGCGTAGGGAATAGCGGGGGAAGTCGGGAGCAGTTCTTC
TRBJ1-2	TRBD1	-	TRBV6-6	CASSYLTGGSGGYTF	TGTGCCAGCAGTTACTTGACAGGGGGCAGTGGGGGCTACACCTTC
TRBJ2-7	-	-	TRBV4-1	CASSQEEVSGDGKSYEQYF	TGCGCCAGCAGCCAAGAAGAAGTGAGTGGGGACGGTAAATCCTACGAGCAGTACTTC
TRBJ2-7	-	-	TRBV10-3	CAISEWQGYYEQYF	TGTGCCATCAGTGAGTGGCAGGGATACTACGAGCAGTACTTC
TRBJ2-6	-	-	TRBV30	CAWKAPGHPSGANVLTF	TGTGCCTGGAAGGCCCCCGGACACCCCTCTGGGGCCAACGTCCTGACTTTC
TRBJ2-7	TRBD2	-	TRBV4-1	CASSPIAGEGYEQYF	TGCGCCAGCAGCCCTATAGCGGGAGAAGGCTACGAGCAGTACTTC
TRBJ2-7	-	-	TRBV6-5	CASRAGASYEQYF	TGTGCCAGCAGGGCAGGGGCCTCCTACGAGCAGTACTTC
TRBJ2-7	-	-	TRBV2	CASSSGRVGYEQYF	TGTGCCAGCAGCTCTGGCAGGGTAGGATACGAGCAGTACTTC
TRBJ2-7	-	-	TRBV2	CASGQGGGAYEQYF	TGTGCCAGCGGTCAGGGGGGCGGCGCCTACGAGCAGTACTTC